This T cell receptor (beta chain) was sequenced for a study of blood T cell repertoires in COVID-19. Original handling: It was from reference gene primer amplification that nucleated cell counts were estimated. Profiled with immunoSEQ multiplex PCR; TCRdb holds only in-frame clones, not every one. Clone size and the V and J calls come from that table; the DNA yielded D and trimming. This sample has roughly 120,000 clones, with roughly 80% found just once. This clone showed up just a few times. This CDR3 is also generated by other DNA sequences in the sample. The germline gives CDR1 LNHDA, CDR2 SQIVND (reference sequence). V shed 3 bases and J shed 6 bases, with 8 bases lying between them. This CDR3 contains 12 residues.

The TCR was taken from a man aged 80 or over with COVID-19, enrolled during active disease. Sequenced: peripheral blood. The chain is built from TRBV19 and TRBJ1-2; D not certain. The CDR3 loop reads CASSIRRDGYTF. CDR3 DNA sequence: TGTGCCAGTAGTATCCGGCGGGATGGCTACACCTTC.